The entry below describes one T cell receptor (beta chain). No cognate antigen has been identified for it. No clone much larger than this one lies a single base away; base qualities are absent. For TCRbeta CDR3 sequencing, genomic DNA from the sorted cells was extracted using the QIAGEN DNeasy Blood and Tissue Kit. High-throughput TCRbeta CDR3 sequencing was carried out commercially through immunoSEQ, with PCR amplification with bias correction and internal controls included. The authors' pipeline ran thus. Unique productive TCRbeta sequences were defined by CDR3 nucleotide sequence when primers matched and otherwise by CDR3 amino acid sequence together with Vbeta and Jbeta genes. A sequence counted as donor-reactive if, in CFSE-low cells, the sequence had a frequency of at least 0.01% and was expanded at least 5-fold compared with unstimulated cells. Repertoire divergence was quantified by Jensen-Shannon divergence using the top 100 TCRbeta sequences ranked by frequency. When a sample had multiple sequencing runs, each run was corrected for sorting error separately and the runs were then pooled. TCRdb took over this immuneACCESS table, retaining in-frame rearrangements with V and J assigned. Such tables are incomplete; in checked studies, under half of the missing clones stem from an unresolved V gene, and the remainder is unexplained. Clone size and V and J calls were adopted from that table, with D and trimming inferred from the DNA. Here the sample has a few thousand clones; around 91% occur a single time. The ten largest make up approximately 3.6% of the sample.

The data were taken from a study of Tregs in tolerant kidney transplant recipients (dated by TCRdb to the late 2010s). With regard to the full study: Related donors were used in the transplants with nonmyeloablative bone marrow transplantation, and mixed chimerism was transient in the human trials. Additional Treg samples were obtained from a roughly three-day mixed lymphocyte reaction with belatacept, with some samples followed by a roughly 5-day donor restimulation, before recipient CD4+CD25+CD127- cells were sorted. During sorting of primary belatacept mixed lymphocyte reaction cultures, recipient cells were distinguished from donor cells with antibodies. The study applied TCRbeta sequencing to find donor-specific regulatory T cells before combined kidney and bone marrow transplantation and then followed those same cells after transplant. Activated donor B cells were generated over around ten days on irradiated CD40L-expressing 3T3 cells with cyclosporin A and IL-4. Sorted recipient Tregs were cultured for 15 to 20 days with irradiated activated donor B cells plus IL-2, and restimulation was performed on day 11. Once the B cell culture was finished, the cells were sorted into two populations: CD4+CD8-CD25+CD127- and CD4+CD8-4-1BB+CD40L-. Study-level results and caveats: In tolerant patients, the expansion of donor-specific Tregs was greater than global Treg expansion, suggesting that the expansion was antigen-driven rather than nonspecific. Because the study included only a small number of patients, the results must be confirmed in larger populations and under other immunosuppression protocols. Although technical replication error seemed to be minimal, the question of biological reproducibility was not addressed directly. PCR primers changed over time for some patients, so nucleotide-level comparison across those patients' samples was not possible. Expanding Tregs with activated donor B cells appeared to identify the most biologically relevant and donor-specific TCRbeta repertoire.

V sheds 4 bases and J sheds 3 bases, leaving 20 bases between their ends. The CDR3, cysteine through phenylalanine, is 17 amino acids long. Only the CDR3 part of the read is kept: 51 bases, read in frame from the first base. From the germline V gene, CDR1 is SGHDT and CDR2 is YYEEEE. The sample's time point label is to be understood as: blood sample drawn before combined kidney and bone marrow transplant. A few combined kidney and bone marrow transplant recipients from the ITN036ST trial were included as patients, and samples were available only from these trial subjects. Healthy control blood was processed by Ficoll density gradient to PBMCs and cryopreserved; patient PBMCs were collected before and after transplant.

In this chain, TRBV5-6 is recombined with TRBJ2-4; the D region may be TRBD1 or TRBD2, each matching 5 bases equally. The receptor was isolated from a human patient who received a combined kidney and bone marrow transplant. The sequencing here drew on Tregs from blood cultured with allogeneic cells, taken before the transplant. The nucleotides read TGTGCCAGCAGCGGGCCCGGGGCCTTGGTTGGCAAAAACATTCAGTACTTC. The translation is CASSGPGALVGKNIQYF.